The text below deals with one T cell receptor beta chain. Both 60 Vbeta primers and 13 Jbeta primers went into the PCR. TCRdb's copy holds only in-frame clones and misses some; the assay was immunoSEQ multiplex PCR. The profile shows over 150,000 clones, around 75% of them singletons. The data were taken from a study of cytomegalovirus exposure and HLA in healthy donors. Study in general: A prior analysis found roughly 110 million unique TCR beta sequences from around 180 million T cells.

CDR3 length equals 11 residues. Trimming removed 6 bases from V and 6 bases from J, with 7 bases in between. Germline loops: CDR1 SGHVS, CDR2 FQNEAQ. Sequenced input: PBMCs. The sequence was obtained from a male donor in good health and CMV-seronegative. This chain uses TRBV7-8 with TRBJ2-3; D call uncertain. The DNA of the CDR3 is TGTGCCAGCAGTGTCACTGATACGCAGTATTTT. It translates to CASSVTDTQYF.